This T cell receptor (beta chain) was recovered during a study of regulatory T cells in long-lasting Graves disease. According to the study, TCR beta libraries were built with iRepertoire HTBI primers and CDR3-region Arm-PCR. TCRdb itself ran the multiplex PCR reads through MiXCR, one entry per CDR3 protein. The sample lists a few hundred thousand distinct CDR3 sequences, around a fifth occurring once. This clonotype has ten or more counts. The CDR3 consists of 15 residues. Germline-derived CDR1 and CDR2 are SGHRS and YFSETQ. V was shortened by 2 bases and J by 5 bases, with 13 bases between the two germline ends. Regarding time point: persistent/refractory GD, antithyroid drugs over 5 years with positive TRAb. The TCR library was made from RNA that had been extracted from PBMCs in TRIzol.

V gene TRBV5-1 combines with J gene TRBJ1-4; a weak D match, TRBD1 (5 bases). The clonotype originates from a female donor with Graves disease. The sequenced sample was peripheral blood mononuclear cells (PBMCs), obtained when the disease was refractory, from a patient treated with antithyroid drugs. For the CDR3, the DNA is TGCGCCAGCAGCTTCGGGACGACTCAAAATGAAAAACTGTTTTTT. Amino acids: CASSFGTTQNEKLFF.